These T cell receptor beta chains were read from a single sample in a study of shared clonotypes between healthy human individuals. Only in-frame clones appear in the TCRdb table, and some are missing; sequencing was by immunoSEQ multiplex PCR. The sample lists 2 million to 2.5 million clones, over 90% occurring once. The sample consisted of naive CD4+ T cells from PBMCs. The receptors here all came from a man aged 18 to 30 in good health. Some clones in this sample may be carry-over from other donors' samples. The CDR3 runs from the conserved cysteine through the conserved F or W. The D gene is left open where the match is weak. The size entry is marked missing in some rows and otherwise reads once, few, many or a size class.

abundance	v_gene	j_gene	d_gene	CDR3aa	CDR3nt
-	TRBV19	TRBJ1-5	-	CASSPDRGPQHF	TGTGCCAGTAGTCCCGACCGGGGGCCCCAGCATTTT
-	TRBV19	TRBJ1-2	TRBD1	CASTPWGQGYGYTF	TGTGCCAGTACTCCCTGGGGACAGGGATATGGCTACACCTTC
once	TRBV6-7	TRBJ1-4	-	CASSFNLRDWEGDEKLFF	TGTGCCAGCAGTTTCAACCTTCGGGACTGGGAGGGTGATGAAAAACTGTTTTTT
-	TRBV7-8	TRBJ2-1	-	CASSPRDLSSYNEQFF	TGTGCCAGCAGCCCCCGGGACTTGAGCTCCTACAATGAGCAGTTCTTC
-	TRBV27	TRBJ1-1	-	CASSGREDTEAFF	TGTGCCAGCAGTGGACGGGAGGACACTGAAGCTTTCTTT
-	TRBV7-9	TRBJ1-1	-	CASSLAGRDGWRTEAFF	TGTGCCAGCAGCTTAGCGGGCCGGGACGGCTGGAGGACTGAAGCTTTCTTT
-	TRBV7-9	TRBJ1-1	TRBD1	CASSPGQGVVTEAFF	TGTGCCAGCAGCCCCGGACAGGGAGTGGTCACTGAAGCTTTCTTT
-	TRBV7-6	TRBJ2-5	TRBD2	CASSASGRIQETQYF	TGTGCCAGCAGCGCTAGCGGGAGGATCCAAGAGACCCAGTACTTC
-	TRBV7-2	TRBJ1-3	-	CASRGGSGNTIYF	TGTGCCAGCAGAGGGGGTTCTGGAAACACCATATATTTT
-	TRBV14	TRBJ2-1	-	CASSQGPSTRGPNEQFF	TGTGCCAGCAGCCAAGGCCCCTCTACAAGGGGTCCGAATGAGCAGTTCTTC
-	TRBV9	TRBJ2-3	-	CASSVVIRARVVEDTQYF	TGTGCCAGCAGCGTAGTAATCAGGGCGAGGGTGGTAGAAGATACGCAGTATTTT
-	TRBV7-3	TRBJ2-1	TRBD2	CASSLGTTRINEQFF	TGTGCCAGCAGCTTGGGGACTACCAGGATCAATGAGCAGTTCTTC
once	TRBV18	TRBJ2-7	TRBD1	CASSPGTGTYEQYF	TGTGCCAGCTCCCCCGGGACAGGGACCTACGAGCAGTACTTC
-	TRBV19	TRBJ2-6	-	CASSFGGSSGANVLTF	TGTGCCAGTAGTTTCGGGGGTTCCTCTGGGGCCAACGTCCTGACTTTC
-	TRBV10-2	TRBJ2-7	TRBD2	CASSESRASGRYEQYF	TGCGCCAGCAGTGAGTCAAGGGCTAGCGGGAGATACGAGCAGTACTTC
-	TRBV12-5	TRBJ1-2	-	CASGLASGYGYTF	TGTGCTAGTGGTTTGGCCTCAGGGTATGGCTACACCTTC
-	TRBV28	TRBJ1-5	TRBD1	CASSSPGTGIRQPQHF	TGTGCCAGCAGTTCTCCCGGGACAGGGATACGGCAGCCCCAGCATTTT
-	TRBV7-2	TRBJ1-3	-	CASSLRRAGNTIYF	TGTGCCAGCAGCCTCAGGAGGGCTGGAAACACCATATATTTT
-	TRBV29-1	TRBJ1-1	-	CSVVTVTEAFF	TGCAGCGTCGTTACCGTCACTGAAGCTTTCTTT
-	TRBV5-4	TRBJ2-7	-	CASSFSGSGPLSEQYF	TGTGCCAGCAGCTTTAGTGGGTCGGGACCCCTTTCCGAGCAGTACTTC
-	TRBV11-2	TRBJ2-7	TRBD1	CASSHRGVIGEQYF	TGTGCCAGCAGCCACAGGGGAGTGATAGGCGAGCAGTACTTC
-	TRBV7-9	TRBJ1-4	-	CASSFTGPTNEKLFF	TGTGCCAGCAGCTTTACAGGACCAACTAATGAAAAACTGTTTTTT
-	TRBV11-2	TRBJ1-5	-	CASSLEGQPQHF	TGTGCCAGCAGCTTAGAGGGTCAGCCCCAGCATTTT
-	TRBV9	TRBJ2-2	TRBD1	CASSARDSHTGELFF	TGTGCCAGCAGCGCCCGGGACAGTCACACCGGGGAGCTGTTTTTT